The 30 T cell receptor beta chains below were found in one sample sequenced in a study of immune heterogeneity within non-small cell lung tumors. Multiplex PCR was performed with 32 V and 13 J primers, and it amplified TCR beta CDR3. MiXCR was run by TCRdb on the multiplex PCR reads, yielding one entry per CDR3 protein. The table includes tens of thousands of distinct CDR3 sequences, around 30% detected once. Bulk tumor genomic DNA (roughly 630 ng per sample) served as template. The authors collected several far-apart biopsies from each primary tumor during surgery. Patients with untreated, newly diagnosed non-small cell lung cancer underwent curative surgery. Sequencing was done on a sample of lung tumor tissue. Receptors originate from a man in his forties with non-small cell lung cancer.

This chain links TRBV11-2 with TRBJ2-7; D is uncertain. Germline V lookup: CDR1 SGHAT, CDR2 FQNNGV. CDR3 length equals 14 residues. V was clipped by 5 bases and J by 2 bases, with 13 bases between them. CDR3 sequence: CASSPEINTYEQYF. The CDR3 DNA reads as TGTGCCAGCAGCCCCGAGATCAACACCTACGAGCAGTACTTC. The entire variable domain, with the rest obtained from reference TRBV11-2 and TRBJ2-7, is as follows: EAGVAQSPRYKIIEKRQSVAFWCNPISGHATLYWYQQILGQGPKLLIQFQNNGVVDDSQLPKDRFSAERLKGVDSTLKIQPAKLEDSAVYLCASSPEINTYEQYFGPGTRLTVT.

Only a few counts were recorded for this clonotype. The rearrangement links TRBV6-1 to TRBJ2-1, with 13 bases identical to TRBD2. This CDR3 region has 16 residues. CDR1 and CDR2 (germline): MNHNS, SASEGT. J was trimmed by 2 bases and V by 6 bases; bases with no gene match: 4. CDR3 amino acids: CASSRGLAGTYNEQFF. CDR3 nucleotide sequence: TGTGCCAGCAGCAGGGGACTAGCGGGGACCTACAATGAGCAGTTCTTC.

The table lists this clonotype with many counts. The genes are TRBV24-1 and TRBJ2-1; 8 bases fit TRBD2. Per the germline V gene, CDR1 is KGHDR and CDR2 is SFDVKD. V lost 4 bases to trimming and J lost 4 bases; unmatched junction nucleotides: 8. The CDR3 covers 16 residues. CDR3 DNA sequence: TGTGCCACCAGTGACCCGGGGCGGGAGGCGTACAATGAGCAGTTCTTC. This gives the protein CATSDPGREAYNEQFF.

Ten or more counts support this clonotype. The chain combines TRBV6-1 with TRBJ1-2; unclear D gene. The germline CDR1 and CDR2 sequences are MNHNS and SASEGT. The CDR3 loop spans 17 amino acids. Trimming removed 3 bases at V and 1 base at J, with 18 bases between. CDR3 sequence: CASSDPPGPFNNYGYTF. DNA of the CDR3: TGTGCCAGCAGTGATCCACCCGGGCCTTTTAATAACTATGGCTACACCTTC.

This clonotype showed up many times. This chain connects TRBV4-3 to TRBJ1-3, with D perhaps matching TRBD1 (6 bases). Per germline, CDR1 LGHNA and CDR2 YSLEER. V was trimmed by 4 bases and J by 4 bases, leaving 11 bases between them. This CDR3 is 14 amino acids long. The CDR3 sequence is CASSLGTPGNTIYF. CDR3 bases: TGCGCCAGCAGCCTTGGGACACCCGGAAACACCATATATTTT.

The chain is built from TRBV18 and TRBJ1-2; TRBD1 aligns across 8 bases. This CDR3 contains 19 residues. CDR1 and CDR2 from the germline V gene are KGHSH and LQKENI. Losses at the gene ends were 6 bases for V and 1 base for J; bases not matched to a gene: 19. DNA for the CDR3: TGTGCCAGCTCGCCGCAAATCGGACAGGGCGGGCGCAATAACTATGGCTACACCTTC. As protein: CASSPQIGQGGRNNYGYTF.

The V gene is TRBV7-2, the J gene TRBJ2-1; D possibly matches TRBD1 or TRBD2 (5 bases each). CDR1 and CDR2 (germline): SGHTA, FQGNSA. V was clipped by 2 bases and J by 10 bases, with 18 bases between them. The CDR3 has 15 amino acids. The CDR3 region is CASSLQGAVGGEQFF. In DNA, the CDR3 is TGTGCCAGCAGCTTACAGGGTGCCGTTGGGGGAGAGCAGTTCTTC. The variable domain in full, completed from reference TRBV7-2 and TRBJ2-1, reads GAGVSQSPSNKVTEKGKDVELRCDPISGHTALYWYRQSLGQGLEFLIYFQGNSAPDKSGLPSDRFSAERTGGSVSTLTIQRTQQEDSAVYLCASSLQGAVGGEQFFGPGTRLTVL.

This clonotype was observed a handful of times. This sequence joins TRBV10-3 and TRBJ2-2; TRBD1 matches 10 bases. CDR3 size: 13 residues. Per the germline V gene, CDR1 is ENHRY and CDR2 is SYGVKD. V trimming: 8 bases; J trimming: 6 bases; junction bases outside the gene matches: 3. The CDR3 bases are TGTGCCATCGGGACAGGGGAGTCCGGGGAGCTGTTTTTT. Its protein is CAIGTGESGELFF.

Details on this clonotype: A read error may be the cause here, since a much bigger clone is one base away. The chain has TRBV6-2 or TRBV6-3 and TRBJ2-4; 10 bases align to TRBD2. The V gene's germline CDR1 is MNHEY and CDR2 SVGEGT. The CDR3 extends over 16 amino acids. The ends lost 4 bases at V and 5 bases at J; junction bases unmatched: 8. CDR3 in amino acids: CASSLNSGRSENIQYF. The CDR3 nucleotides are TGTGCCAGCAGTTTAAATAGCGGGAGGTCCGAAAACATTCAGTACTTC.

The chain carries TRBV5-1 and TRBJ1-5, with 7 nucleotides matching TRBD1. V was clipped by 4 bases and J by 2 bases; unmatched bases: 3. The CDR3 runs to 14 residues. From germline, CDR1 is SGHRS and CDR2 YFSETQ. Written as DNA, the CDR3 is TGCGCCAGCAGCCCCGACAGGGGCAATCAGCCCCAGCATTTT. As protein: CASSPDRGNQPQHF.

The chain couples TRBV6-1 to TRBJ2-6, with D unresolved. V gave up 5 bases and J gave up 0 bases, with 14 bases separating them. This CDR3 has 17 residues. Germline V gene sequence: CDR1 MNHNS, CDR2 SASEGT. CDR3: CASSYSGRSSGANVLTF. The CDR3 nucleotides read TGTGCCAGCAGTTATTCTGGGCGCAGCTCTGGGGCCAACGTCCTGACTTTC.

This clonotype was recorded many times. The genes are TRBV28 and TRBJ2-2; D gene unclear. Germline lookup yields CDR1 MDHEN and CDR2 SYDVKM. The V gene lost 4 bases and the J gene lost 5 bases, with 14 bases spanning the gap. CDR3 length: 15 amino acids. CDR3 in DNA: TGTGCCAGCAGTTCGGGTGAACGAGGTACCGGGGAGCTGTTTTTT. It encodes CASSSGERGTGELFF.

Note on this clonotype: The germline gene is not matched at one end of the junction; a read error may be the cause. The V and J genes are TRBV10-3 and TRBJ1-1, with D uncertain. The CDR3 extends over 13 amino acids. Germline CDR1 and CDR2: ENHRY and SYGVKD. The CDR3 protein is CAVSDWTAFEAFF. The CDR3 region has the DNA TGTGCCGTCAGTGATTGGACGGCTTTTGAAGCTTTCTTT.

The chain joins TRBV19 to TRBJ1-2, with 7 bases matching TRBD1. The CDR3 consists of 16 residues. V lost 3 bases to trimming and J lost 5 bases; unmatched junction nucleotides: 12. Germline V gene data show CDR1 as LNHDA and CDR2 as SQIVND (reference sequence). CDR3 sequence: CASSIRDSGLEYGYTF. The CDR3 coding sequence is TGTGCCAGTAGTATCCGGGACAGTGGTTTAGAGTATGGCTACACCTTC.

This clonotype was detected ten times or more. CDR3 protein: CSARGVTEAFF. For the CDR3, the DNA is TGCAGTGCTAGAGGGGTAACTGAAGCTTTCTTT. V gene TRBV20-1 combines with J gene TRBJ1-1; D is unresolved. Trimming shortened V by 1 base and J by 5 bases, and 5 bases separated the two germline ends. Germline V gene sequence: CDR1 DFQATT, CDR2 SNEGSKA (reference sequence). The length of the CDR3 is 11 residues.

A few counts support this clonotype. The rearrangement uses TRBV6-5 and TRBJ1-2, with 7 bases fitting TRBD1. Trimming removed 4 bases from V and 0 bases from J; junction bases left unmatched: 8. The CDR3 loop spans 16 amino acids. CDR1 is MNHEY, CDR2 SVGAGI, per germline. CDR3 coding DNA: TGTGCCAGCAGTTCTCGGACAGGAATAACTAACTATGGCTACACCTTC. This sequence encodes CASSSRTGITNYGYTF.

At least ten counts were recorded for this clonotype. The chain combines TRBV6-6 with TRBJ1-2; D uncertain. Germline values: CDR1 MNHNY, CDR2 SVGAGI (reference sequence). The CDR3 spans 14 residues. The V and J ends lost 2 bases and 8 bases respectively, with 15 bases between them. The chain's CDR3 is CASSYRSSEGGYTF. In nucleotides, the CDR3 is TGTGCCAGCAGTTACCGATCCTCGGAGGGAGGCTACACCTTC.

This clonotype was counted only a few times. This chain uses TRBV3-1 with TRBJ2-7, with 9 bases that match TRBD1. The CDR3 has 15 residues. Germline trimming cut 1 base from V and 2 bases from J; bases unmatched to any gene: 3. Germline CDR1 reads LGHDT; CDR2 reads YNNKEL (reference sequence). CDR3 in amino acids: CASSQAWTGAYEQYF. The CDR3 nucleotides read TGTGCCAGCAGCCAAGCCTGGACAGGGGCCTACGAGCAGTACTTC.

This clonotype has a single count. A read error is possible here, since a much larger clone lies one base away. This rearrangement joins TRBV5-6 to TRBJ2-7; D could derive from TRBD1 or TRBD2 (5 bases each). V lost 5 bases, J lost 3 bases, and 15 bases lay in between. CDR3 length equals 14 residues. Germline-derived CDR1 and CDR2 are SGHDT and YYEEEE. CDR3 nucleotide sequence: TGTGCCAGCAGTCGCCGGGACCACCACTACGAGCAGTACTTC. As protein: CASSRRDHHYEQYF. Full variable domain (rest looked up from reference TRBV5-6 and TRBJ2-7): DAGVTQSPTHLIKTRGQQVTLRCSPKSGHDTVSWYQQALGQGPQFIFQYYEEEERQRGNFPDRFSGHQFPNYSSELNVNALLLGDSALYLCASSRRDHHYEQYFGPGTRLTVT.

This clonotype was detected only once. A single base separates this from a much larger clone, so it may be a read error. The chain carries TRBV24-1 and TRBJ2-3; D is unclear. Germline V lookup: CDR1 KGHDR, CDR2 SFDVKD. This CDR3 spans 17 amino acids. V lost 3 bases and J 8 bases, leaving 23 bases between the germline ends. The CDR3 nucleotides read TGTGCCACCAGTGATCCCCAAGGCAGTGGGTCGGTGGGTACGCAGTATTTT. This sequence encodes CATSDPQGSGSVGTQYF.

This clonotype is labeled medium-sized. This rearrangement joins TRBV6-5 to TRBJ1-6; TRBD1 might be the D (5 bases). The germline V gene has CDR1 MNHEY and CDR2 SVGAGI. There are 15 residues in the CDR3. V was shortened by 0 bases and J by 10 bases, with 13 bases between the two germline ends. Written as DNA, the CDR3 is TGTGCCAGCAGTTACTCGATCCAGGGCACCTCACCCCTCCACTTT. The encoded protein is CASSYSIQGTSPLHF.

With respect to this clonotype: This clone may be a read error of a much larger clone one base away. The chain employs TRBV7-9 and TRBJ2-3; 7 bases align to TRBD1. This CDR3 spans 18 amino acids. Germline CDR1 SEHNR, CDR2 FQNEAQ (reference sequence). The CDR3 here is CSSSLAIGKGAITDTQYF. CDR3 nucleotide sequence: TGTTCCAGCAGCTTAGCGATTGGGAAGGGGGCGATCACAGATACGCAGTATTTT.

The sample holds a few counts of this clonotype. This chain uses TRBV7-8 with TRBJ2-1, with D unclear. CDR1 is SGHVS, CDR2 FQNEAQ, per germline. The CDR3 totals 15 residues. Trimming shortened V by 5 bases and J by 7 bases, and 18 bases separated the two germline ends. The CDR3 loop reads CASSPPGWQKNEQFF. In DNA, the CDR3 is TGTGCCAGCAGCCCCCCAGGTTGGCAGAAGAATGAGCAGTTCTTC. The whole variable domain, filled in from reference TRBV7-8 and TRBJ2-1, reads GAGVSQSPRYKVAKRGQDVALRCDPISGHVSLFWYQQALGQGPEFLTYFQNEAQLDKSGLPSDRFFAERPEGSVSTLKIQRTQQEDSAVYLCASSPPGWQKNEQFFGPGTRLTVL.

This clonotype is classed as medium-sized (0.01 to 0.1%). The V call is TRBV20-1, the J call TRBJ2-1; TRBD2 aligns across 11 bases. The germline gives CDR1 DFQATT, CDR2 SNEGSKA (reference sequence). This CDR3 region has 13 residues. After removal of 4 bases from V and 5 bases from J, the junction contained 1 base not matched to a gene. The CDR3 here is CSAKGLADNEQFF. CDR3 DNA sequence: TGCAGTGCTAAGGGACTAGCGGACAATGAGCAGTTCTTC.

In this sample, this clonotype turned up many times. The rearrangement joins TRBV7-9 to TRBJ1-5; TRBD1 might be the D (5 bases). With 4 bases removed from V and 7 bases from J, the gap between germline ends came to 20 bases. Germline V lookup: CDR1 SEHNR, CDR2 FQNEAQ (reference sequence). The CDR3 has 16 amino acids. The CDR3 reads CASSSHRDGTRQPQHF. CDR3 bases: TGTGCCAGCAGCTCGCACCGGGACGGTACCAGACAGCCCCAGCATTTT.

This clonotype was seen only a few times. V is TRBV19 and J is TRBJ1-1; 7 bases align to TRBD1. The trim removed 10 bases at V and 3 bases at J, leaving 8 bases unmatched. The CDR3 is 13 amino acids. Germline CDR1 and CDR2: LNHDA and SQIVND (reference sequence). CDR3 nucleotide sequence: TGTGCCACCTCTGTAACAGGGGACACTGAAGCTTTCTTT. This gives the protein CATSVTGDTEAFF. The full variable domain, completed using reference TRBV19 and TRBJ1-1, is DGGITQSPKYLFRKEGQNVTLSCEQNLNHDAMYWYRQDPGQGLRLIYYSQIVNDFQKGDIAEGYSVSREKKESFPLTVTSAQKNPTAFYLCATSVTGDTEAFFGQGTRLTVV.

Worth noting for this clonotype: This may be a read error, as it is one base from a much larger clone. The CDR3 nucleotides read TGTGTCAGCAGGGCCTCCTACGAGCAGTACTTC. Translation gives CVSRASYEQYF. The J gene is TRBJ2-7, the V gene TRBV12-3 or TRBV12-4, with TRBD1 as a possible D gene (5 bases). This CDR3 has 11 residues.

The table lists this clonotype with a few counts. The chain recombines TRBV19 with TRBJ2-1; the D gene is possibly TRBD2 (6 bases). Germline CDR1 is LNHDA and CDR2 is SQIVND (reference sequence). The CDR3 contains 16 residues. Trimming took 2 bases from V and 12 from J, leaving 23 bases between them. Here the CDR3 reads CASSIPHGASADAQFF. The CDR3 region has the DNA TGTGCCAGTAGTATACCTCACGGGGCTAGCGCAGATGCGCAGTTCTTC.

The table lists this clonotype with a count of one. A clone one base away is much larger, so this may be a read error. The V and J genes are TRBV5-1 and TRBJ2-2; D is tentatively TRBD1 or TRBD2 (5 bases each). CDR1 is SGHRS and CDR2 is YFSETQ in the germline V gene. The CDR3 spans 14 residues. CDR3 protein: CASRPGTHTGEPFF. The CDR3 DNA reads as TGCGCCAGCAGACCCGGGACGCACACCGGGGAGCCGTTTTTT.

Comments on this clonotype: An end of the junction does not agree with germline; a read error may underlie this. The V call is TRBV9, the J call TRBJ1-6, with D perhaps matching TRBD1 (5 bases). There are 15 residues in the CDR3. CDR1 is SGDLS and CDR2 is YYNGEE in the germline V gene. DNA of the CDR3: TGTGCCAGCAGCGTAGAGGGACTCGAGGGTTCAACCCTCCACTTT. It codes for CASSVEGLEGSTLHF.